The T cell receptor beta chain described here comes from a study of CD8+ T cells in alopecia areata (dated by TCRdb to the late 2010s). For the study in its entirety: The treated patients took part in an open-label pilot trial in which moderate-to-severe alopecia areata was treated with oral tofacitinib at 5 to 10 mg twice daily. Tofacitinib was given for 6 to 18 months, followed by 6 months of follow-up off drug to assess delayed response and recurrence. In treated patients, disease severity was measured using the SALT score, which gives the percentage of scalp surface area affected. To study T cell clonal expansion in alopecia areata, the researchers applied high-throughput TCRbeta sequencing to both the C3H/HeJ mouse model and human patients. Scalp tissue and sorted CD4+ and CD8+ peripheral blood T cells from patchy and totalis/universalis alopecia areata patients and from healthy controls were covered by human TCRbeta sequencing. Biopsies were taken from tofacitinib-treated patients at baseline and again at 4 and 24 weeks into treatment, and several of those patients also had a later scalp biopsy. Clonality in the scalp was compared among normal scalp (n=4), patchy alopecia areata scalp (n=8), and alopecia totalis/universalis scalp (n=8). The RNA source kit depended on sample type: the PAXgene miRNA kit for fixed scalp, the miRNeasy kit for PBMCs, and the RNeasy kit for mouse skin. TCRbeta CDR3 regions were amplified by immunoSEQ multiplex PCR with 35 Vbeta forward and 13 Jbeta reverse primers. The study at large found these results: Many expanded lesional clones persisted in scalp and blood during tofacitinib treatment, which may partly explain relapse after stopping treatment. Compared with normal scalp, lesional scalp had higher clonality and more expanded CD8+ clones, particularly in alopecia totalis/universalis, a pattern that suggests antigenic drive. Unlike mouse skin, which is dominated by gammadelta T cells, normal human skin has resident alphabeta T cells that are also sequenced, and this complicates analysis of the scalp TCR repertoire. Tofacitinib significantly decreased scalp clonality and the number of expanded CD8+ clones among the top 100 scalp clones. Because the treated cohort was small and had just a single nonresponder, larger studies are needed to establish links between baseline CD8+ expansion and response. Shared TCR sequences between patients were less evident than in mice, which may be partly attributable to HLA diversity in the patient population.

The sample's time point label, decoded: less than 25 weeks on oral tofacitinib. The label giving this sample's treatment or condition can be read as: oral pan-JAK inhibitor, 5-10 mg twice daily. Lesional scalp punch biopsies and peripheral blood were collected from alopecia areata patients. PBMCs were separated by density centrifugation and stained for CD3, CD4 and CD8, after which CD4+ and CD8+ T cells were sorted on a FACSAria. Taken from cysteine to phenylalanine, the CDR3 has 16 residues. Just CDR3 DNA is preserved here, 48 bases in frame from base 1. From a lookup of the germline V gene, CDR1 and CDR2 are SGHDN and FVKESK. Cut back by 3 bases and 4 bases, the V and J ends lie 17 bases apart. Library creation used the immunoSEQ multiplex PCR assay. To provide template for TCR sequencing, every sample had RNA extracted and reverse transcribed into cDNA. First-strand cDNA was synthesized with SuperScript III using a 2:1 mix of oligo-dT and random hexamers. A synthetic immune receptor repertoire was used to assess amplification bias, and residual bias was removed computationally. Per the original workflow: Raw reads were preprocessed for error removal, and CDR3 was defined according to IMGT conventions as running from the conserved cysteine to phenylalanine. Clonality was computed as 1 minus the Shannon entropy, with the entropy normalized by log2 of the number of productive unique TCRs. Whether scalp clones were CD4 or CD8 was inferred by matching scalp TCRbeta sequences against CD4 and CD8 repertoires sorted from blood. Entries here come from immuneACCESS through TCRdb and include only in-frame sequences with V and J called. Some clones fail to appear in such tables; in the studies checked, an unresolved V gene covers under half of the shortfall, and the cause of the remainder is unknown. The V and J calls and clone size come from that table; D and trimming were worked out from the DNA. The sample has 95,000 to 120,000 clones on record, less than 70% of them singletons. The ten top clones hold 3% to 3.5% of the sample.

Details on this clone: Its antigen remains unidentified. Base quality data are lacking; no much larger clone is found one base away.

Here the sequenced sample was CD4+ T cells sorted from blood, taken at week 24, from a patient treated with tofacitinib. The clonotype comes from a human donor with alopecia areata. The rearranged segments are TRBV14 and TRBJ2-3; the D segment may tentatively be TRBD1 or TRBD2, each giving 6 matched bases. CDR3 sequence: CASSQLGGRYSDTQYF. At the DNA level, the sequence is TGTGCCAGCAGCCAGTTGGGGGGCCGGTATTCAGATACGCAGTATTTT. The variable domain in full, with residues beyond the CDR3 obtained from the reference TRBV14 and TRBJ2-3 genes, is EAGVTQFPSHSVIEKGQTVTLRCDPISGHDNLYWYRRVMGKEIKFLLHFVKESKQDESGMPNNRFLAERTGGTYSTLKVQPAELEDSGVYFCASSQLGGRYSDTQYFGPGTRLTVL.